Below are 19 T cell receptor beta chains sequenced from a single sample in a study of cytomegalovirus exposure and HLA in healthy donors. Vbeta (60) and Jbeta (13) primers were used in the PCR. Data came from immunoSEQ multiplex PCR; TCRdb stores just in-frame clones and leaves some out. The profile shows approximately 100,000 clones, about three quarters of them singletons. The specimen sequenced was PBMCs. The receptors derive from a female donor in good health and CMV-seronegative.

The chain uses TRBV2 and TRBJ1-6; D is uncertain. Germline loops: CDR1 SNHLY, CDR2 FYNNEI. Trimming removed 6 bases at V and 8 bases at J, with 14 bases between. CDR3 length: 14 amino acids. The CDR3 protein is CASRVQAGDSPLHF. The CDR3 DNA sequence: TGTGCCAGCAGAGTTCAGGCGGGCGATTCACCCCTCCACTTT.

The chain joins TRBV6-1 to TRBJ2-1; 11 nucleotides line up with TRBD2. This CDR3 contains 16 residues. V lost 4 bases, J lost 3 bases, and 5 bases stayed unmatched. CDR1 is MNHNS and CDR2 is SASEGT in the germline V gene. The CDR3, as DNA: TGTGCCAGCAGTGGACCTAGCGGGGGGTTCTACAATGAGCAGTTCTTC. It yields the protein CASSGPSGGFYNEQFF.

This rearrangement joins TRBV6-1 to TRBJ1-1; D gene uncertain. Trimming stripped 5 bases from V and 11 bases from J, with 12 bases between. This CDR3 contains 11 residues. CDR1 and CDR2 (germline): MNHNS, SASEGT. In nucleotides, the CDR3 is TGTGCCAGCAGTCATTTAGGCGGGGCTTTCTTT. Its translation is CASSHLGGAFF.

The chain couples TRBV4-3 to TRBJ1-2; D gene uncertain. The CDR3 sequence is 14 residues long. CDR1 is LGHNA, CDR2 YSLEER, per germline. Between the trimmed V and J ends, which lost 2 bases and 7 bases, there was a span of 14 bases. CDR3 DNA: TGCGCCAGCAGCCAAACGGACCGGGATTCTGGCTACACCTTC. Protein sequence: CASSQTDRDSGYTF.

The chain employs TRBV18 and TRBJ2-7; 7 positions agree with TRBD2. J gave up 4 bases and V 6 bases, and 15 bases lay outside the gene matches. The CDR3 has 16 amino acids. CDR1 KGHSH and CDR2 LQKENI come from the germline V gene. The CDR3 nucleotides are TGTGCCAGCTCCCCCCGGGGGAGGGGCAGCTTTTACGAGCAGTACTTC. Protein: CASSPRGRGSFYEQYF.

This chain connects TRBV7-8 to TRBJ1-4; a weak D match, TRBD1 (6 bases). This CDR3 region has 14 residues. V was pared by 1 base and J by 5 bases, with 8 bases between. CDR1 SGHVS and CDR2 FQNEAQ come from the germline V gene. The CDR3 region is CASSLGTGNEKLFF. CDR3 coding DNA: TGTGCCAGCAGCTTAGGAACAGGGAATGAAAAACTGTTTTTT. Combining the CDR3 with reference TRBV7-8 and TRBJ1-4 gives the whole variable domain GAGVSQSPRYKVAKRGQDVALRCDPISGHVSLFWYQQALGQGPEFLTYFQNEAQLDKSGLPSDRFFAERPEGSVSTLKIQRTQQEDSAVYLCASSLGTGNEKLFFGSGTQLSVL.

On this clone: Lacking the conserved final phenylalanine or tryptophan, this CDR3 likely reflects a read error. The DNA is left out, because the CDR3 cannot be placed on it with certainty; the CDR3 is given as TCRdb lists it. The V and J genes are TRBV29-1 and TRBJ1-1. Germline values: CDR1 SQVTM, CDR2 ANQGSEA. The CDR3 totals 9 residues, both ends included. This CDR3 is CSVEGLITP.

This chain links TRBV6-1 with TRBJ1-5, with TRBD1 identical over 9 bases. This CDR3 is 15 amino acids long. The germline gives CDR1 MNHNS, CDR2 SASEGT. The ends lost 2 bases at V and 2 bases at J; junction bases unmatched: 1. CDR3 nucleotide sequence: TGTGCCAGCAGTGAACGGACAGGGGGCAATCAGCCCCAGCATTTT. Translated, it gives CASSERTGGNQPQHF.

The J gene is TRBJ2-1, the V gene TRBV19; TRBD2 matches 12 bases. Germline CDR1 and CDR2: LNHDA and SQIVND (reference sequence). The CDR3 length is 15 residues. V lost 2 bases, J lost 8 bases, and 4 bases stayed unmatched. This CDR3 reads CASSILAGGPHEQFF. The CDR3 coding sequence is TGTGCCAGTAGTATACTAGCGGGGGGGCCGCATGAGCAGTTCTTC.

This clone was observed a few times. The chain is built from TRBV5-4 and TRBJ1-2, with no clear D. Germline CDR1 and CDR2: SGHNT and YYREEE (reference sequence). The CDR3 consists of 14 residues. V was pared by 0 bases and J by 2 bases, with 8 bases between. The CDR3 here is CASSLGTENYGYTF. The CDR3 DNA reads TGTGCCAGCAGCTTGGGAACCGAGAACTATGGCTACACCTTC.

The V call is TRBV5-4, the J call TRBJ2-5; D unresolved. The DNA matches TRBJ2-7 better at its end, which makes the J call doubtful. Per the germline V gene, CDR1 is SGHNT and CDR2 is YYREEE (reference sequence). This CDR3 is 13 amino acids long. The CDR3 DNA follows: TGTGCCAGCAGCTTGGTGGAGTCCTACGAGCAGTACTTC. This translates into CASSLVESYEQYF.

The chain employs TRBV30 and TRBJ2-7; D gene uncertain. This CDR3 is 14 amino acids long. Looked up from germline, CDR1 is GTSNPN and CDR2 is SVGIG (reference sequence). The V end was cut by 1 base, the J end by 4 bases, with 14 bases between. The CDR3 protein is CAWSARARRYEQYF. As DNA, the CDR3 is TGTGCCTGGAGTGCAAGAGCCCGCCGATACGAGCAGTACTTC.

This clone was observed a handful of times. The chain recombines TRBV6-4 with TRBJ2-2; 13 nucleotides match TRBD2. This CDR3 region has 16 residues. V trimming: 3 bases; J trimming: 3 bases; junction bases outside the gene matches: 1. Germline V lookup: CDR1 MRHNA, CDR2 SNTAGT. The CDR3 coding sequence is TGTGCCAGCAGTGAAGGGACTAGCGGGGACACCGGGGAGCTGTTTTTT. This encodes CASSEGTSGDTGELFF.

V and J are TRBV6-1 and TRBJ1-2; 12 bases agree with TRBD1. V dropped 6 bases and J dropped 6; count of bases not matched to a gene: 5. Per the germline V gene, CDR1 is MNHNS and CDR2 is SASEGT. CDR3 length: 14 amino acids. CDR3 protein: CASRGTGGGDGYTF. In DNA, the CDR3 is TGTGCCAGCAGGGGGACAGGGGGCGGAGATGGCTACACCTTC.

The chain is built from TRBV5-6 and TRBJ1-6; D perhaps matches TRBD1 (6 bases). CDR1 is SGHDT and CDR2 is YYEEEE in the germline V gene. Trimming shortened V by 6 bases and J by 6 bases, and 19 bases separated the two germline ends. This CDR3 spans 16 amino acids. CDR3 sequence (DNA): TGTGCCAGCACCCTGAGGTATCAGGGGTTTAATTCACCCCTCCACTTT. This codes for CASTLRYQGFNSPLHF. The whole variable domain, remainder taken from reference TRBV5-6 and TRBJ1-6, is DAGVTQSPTHLIKTRGQQVTLRCSPKSGHDTVSWYQQALGQGPQFIFQYYEEEERQRGNFPDRFSGHQFPNYSSELNVNALLLGDSALYLCASTLRYQGFNSPLHFGNGTRLTVT.

J is TRBJ2-2 and V is TRBV29-1; 12 nucleotides align to TRBD2. V was clipped by 3 bases and J by 2 bases; unmatched bases: 7. Germline CDR1 and CDR2: SQVTM and ANQGSEA. This CDR3 comprises 17 residues. The CDR3 sequence is CSVEETSGGTNTGELFF. CDR3 DNA: TGCAGCGTTGAGGAGACTAGCGGGGGAACTAACACCGGGGAGCTGTTTTTT.

The chain recombines TRBV6-1 with TRBJ1-5; 7 bases fit TRBD1. Trimming took 3 bases from V and 4 from J; bases not matched to a gene: 6. Germline V gene sequence: CDR1 MNHNS, CDR2 SASEGT. The CDR3 sequence is 15 residues long. In nucleotides, the CDR3 is TGTGCCAGCAGTGACGCGAACAGGGGAAATCAGCCCCAGCATTTT. Amino acid sequence: CASSDANRGNQPQHF.

The table lists this clone with a count of one. The V call is TRBV7-2, the J call TRBJ1-2; 7 bases are a match to TRBD1. The CDR3 covers 17 residues. CDR1 is SGHTA, CDR2 FQGNSA, per germline. Unmatched junction bases numbered 9, after V lost 0 bases and J lost 2 bases. CDR3 DNA sequence: TGTGCCAGCAGCTTAGCGCCAGGGGGGAACGGAAACTATGGCTACACCTTC. It codes for CASSLAPGGNGNYGYTF.

V usage is TRBV4-2 and J usage is TRBJ1-2; perhaps TRBD1 as D (6 bases). Trimming left V 3 bases short and J 4 bases short, with 15 bases between. CDR3 length: 15 residues. Germline CDR1 and CDR2: LGHNA and YNFKEQ. CDR3 protein: CASSQSGRGSYGYTF. In DNA, the CDR3 is TGTGCCAGCAGCCAGAGTGGCAGGGGCTCCTATGGCTACACCTTC.